The next 22 T cell receptor beta chains were all read from a single sample in a study of shared clonotypes between healthy human individuals. Only in-frame clones appear in the TCRdb table, and some are missing; sequencing was by immunoSEQ multiplex PCR. The sample carries approximately 320,000 clones, about 74% recorded once. The source material was memory CD4+ T cells sorted from blood. As for subset: CD45RA-negative fraction. These receptors originate from a man aged 25-40 years in good health.

The V gene is TRBV19, the J gene TRBJ1-5, with D hard to call. The CDR3 runs to 13 residues. The V gene's germline CDR1 is LNHDA and CDR2 SQIVND (reference sequence). Trimming took 10 bases from V and 0 from J, leaving 10 bases between them. CDR3 sequence (DNA): TGTGCCACTGCGACATATAGCAATCAGCCCCAGCATTTT. It codes for CATATYSNQPQHF.

This clone was seen a few times. The chain links TRBV19 to TRBJ2-3, with 8 bases aligning to TRBD2. This CDR3 has 17 amino acids. The trim removed 4 bases at V and 3 bases at J, leaving 12 bases unmatched. Germline V lookup: CDR1 LNHDA, CDR2 SQIVND (reference sequence). Here the CDR3 reads CASSRRSTSGVTDTQYF. The CDR3 bases are TGTGCCAGTAGTAGAAGGTCCACTAGCGGAGTAACAGATACGCAGTATTTT.

J is TRBJ2-1 and V is TRBV28, with no clear D. Germline CDR1 reads MDHEN; CDR2 reads SYDVKM. V gave up 8 bases and J gave up 8 bases, with 10 bases separating them. The CDR3 is 11 amino acids. CDR3 DNA sequence: TGTGCCAGCTCTGTTTCTGATGAGCAGTTCTTC. Translated, it gives CASSVSDEQFF.

V gene TRBV7-2 combines with J gene TRBJ2-7, with TRBD2 matching over 9 bases. V was clipped by 7 bases and J by 3 bases; unmatched bases: 7. The V gene's germline CDR1 is SGHTA and CDR2 FQGNSA. The CDR3 runs to 14 residues. CDR3: CASNLAGPRYEQYF. In DNA, the CDR3 is TGTGCCAGCAACCTAGCGGGACCTCGCTACGAGCAGTACTTC.

The V and J genes are TRBV5-4 and TRBJ1-1, with 8 bases aligning to TRBD1. With 4 bases clipped from V and 2 bases from J, the junction kept 7 bases outside the gene matches. This CDR3 has 15 amino acids. Germline V gene sequence: CDR1 SGHNT, CDR2 YYREEE (reference sequence). CDR3 amino acids: CASSIGQGDNTEAFF. CDR3 coding DNA: TGTGCCAGCAGCATCGGACAGGGAGATAACACTGAAGCTTTCTTT.

This chain joins TRBV29-1 and TRBJ2-1; 12 nucleotides align to TRBD1. V trimming: 8 bases; J trimming: 6 bases; junction bases outside the gene matches: 5. The CDR3 length is 13 residues. Germline assignment: CDR1 SQVTM and CDR2 ANQGSEA. The CDR3: CSSAGQGANEQFF. The DNA for the CDR3 is TGCAGCTCCGCGGGACAGGGGGCCAATGAGCAGTTCTTC.

The V gene is TRBV10-2, the J gene TRBJ1-2, with 9 bases aligning to TRBD1. The CDR3 is made up of 15 amino acids. Germline CDR1 reads WSHSY; CDR2 reads SAAADI. The junction had 11 bases not matched to a gene; V was cut back by 5 bases and J by 7 bases. CDR3 region: CASSLNKQGALGYTF. CDR3 nucleotides: TGCGCCAGCAGTCTAAACAAACAGGGGGCGCTTGGCTACACCTTC.

This sequence joins TRBV9 and TRBJ2-7; D possibly matches TRBD1 or TRBD2 (5 bases each). Between the trimmed V and J ends, which lost 0 bases and 1 base, there was a span of 14 bases. The germline CDR1 and CDR2 sequences are SGDLS and YYNGEE. The CDR3 is 16 residues long. CDR3 amino acids: CASSVDAGSGSYEQYF. In nucleotides, the CDR3 is TGTGCCAGCAGCGTAGATGCAGGGAGTGGATCCTACGAGCAGTACTTC. The whole variable domain, filled in from reference TRBV9 and TRBJ2-7, reads DSGVTQTPKHLITATGQRVTLRCSPRSGDLSVYWYQQSLDQGLQFLIQYYNGEERAKGNILERFSAQQFPDLHSELNLSSLELGDSALYFCASSVDAGSGSYEQYFGPGTRLTVT.

This rearrangement joins TRBV6-5 to TRBJ2-3; TRBD1 agrees at 7 bases. J was trimmed by 11 bases and V by 5 bases; bases with no gene match: 7. This CDR3 has 12 residues. Germline V CDR1 and CDR2: MNHEY, SVGAGI. In nucleotides, the CDR3 is TGTGCCAGCAGTAAAATACAGGGGAGGCAGTATTTT. This translates into CASSKIQGRQYF.

The chain uses TRBV7-9 and TRBJ2-1; D perhaps matches TRBD2 (5 bases). This CDR3 contains 15 residues. The V gene's germline CDR1 is SEHNR and CDR2 FQNEAQ (reference sequence). Trimming stripped 1 base from V and 2 bases from J, with 9 bases between. The CDR3 spells CASSLGSGTYNEQFF. As DNA, the CDR3 is TGTGCCAGCAGCTTAGGATCCGGGACCTACAATGAGCAGTTCTTC.

This clone was recorded at least ten times. This rearrangement joins TRBV18 to TRBJ2-1; TRBD2 aligns across 7 bases. The V gene end was trimmed by 4 bases and the J gene end by 6 bases; junction bases not matched to a gene: 3. This CDR3 comprises 13 residues. From germline, CDR1 is KGHSH and CDR2 LQKENI. The CDR3 protein is CASSQGLVNEQFF. The CDR3 DNA is TGTGCCAGCTCACAAGGACTAGTCAATGAGCAGTTCTTC.

This clone was seen a single time. The chain joins TRBV5-6 to TRBJ1-4; possible D gene TRBD1, 5 bases. This CDR3 is built from 15 residues. The germline V gene encodes CDR1 SGHDT and CDR2 YYEEEE. Trimming took off 4 bases at V and 8 bases at J, with 18 bases between the two ends. CDR3 loop: CASSAQPGFGEKLFF. The CDR3 DNA is TGTGCCAGCAGCGCGCAACCAGGGTTTGGGGAAAAACTGTTTTTT.

As concerns this clone: Additional DNA sequences in this sample encode the identical CDR3. This chain connects TRBV18 to TRBJ2-5; no clear D gene. The CDR3 contains 12 residues. V lost 4 bases and J 1 base, leaving 4 bases between the germline ends. Germline lookup yields CDR1 KGHSH and CDR2 LQKENI. CDR3 sequence (DNA): TGTGCCAGCTCACGCGGCCAAGAGACCCAGTACTTC. It encodes CASSRGQETQYF.

The genes are TRBV11-3 and TRBJ2-3; either TRBD1 or TRBD2 may fit D (6 bases each). The CDR3 length is 16 residues. Germline V gene lookup returns CDR1 SGHNT and CDR2 YENEEA. V shed 5 bases and J shed 0 bases, with 15 bases lying between them. The CDR3 is CASSAGHPQSTDTQYF. CDR3 coding DNA: TGTGCCAGCAGCGCGGGACACCCGCAGAGCACAGATACGCAGTATTTT.

This chain joins TRBV25-1 and TRBJ2-1; D is possibly TRBD2 (6 bases). This CDR3 has 15 amino acids. CDR1 and CDR2 (germline): MGHDK, SYGVNS. V was trimmed by 3 bases and J by 6 bases, leaving 15 bases between them. The CDR3 is CASSDRGSVPNEQFF. CDR3 coding DNA: TGTGCCAGCAGTGATCGGGGGTCGGTTCCCAATGAGCAGTTCTTC. Variable domain in full (rest from reference TRBV25-1 and TRBJ2-1): EADIYQTPRYLVIGTGKKITLECSQTMGHDKMYWYQQDPGMELHLIHYSYGVNSTEKGDLSSESTVSRIRTEHFPLTLESARPSHTSQYLCASSDRGSVPNEQFFGPGTRLTVL.

V usage is TRBV30 and J usage is TRBJ2-2; D may correspond to TRBD1 or TRBD2 (6 bases each). The germline CDR1 and CDR2 sequences are GTSNPN and SVGIG (reference sequence). The CDR3 covers 12 residues. V dropped 5 bases and J dropped 4 bases, with 8 bases sitting between them. The CDR3 DNA follows: TGTGCCTGGTGGGGGGCCACCGGGGAGCTGTTTTTT. Encoded protein: CAWWGATGELFF.

This sequence joins TRBV28 and TRBJ2-5; 11 bases are shared with TRBD2. The V gene's germline CDR1 is MDHEN and CDR2 SYDVKM. Germline trimming cut 8 bases from V and 5 bases from J; bases unmatched to any gene: 13. The CDR3 runs 16 residues. CDR3 protein: CASLRGLAGGGETQYF. The CDR3 nucleotides read TGTGCCAGCCTTCGAGGGCTAGCGGGAGGTGGGGAGACCCAGTACTTC.

This clone was seen a handful of times. Other DNA sequences from this sample encode an identical CDR3 as well. V and J are TRBV19 and TRBJ2-1; a weak D match, TRBD2 (5 bases). Trimming shortened V by 6 bases and J by 0 bases, and 12 bases separated the two germline ends. Germline V gene sequence: CDR1 LNHDA, CDR2 SQIVND (reference sequence). This CDR3 contains 15 residues. The CDR3, as DNA: TGTGCCAGTAGAGCAAGTGGGAGCTCCTACAATGAGCAGTTCTTC. Its protein is CASRASGSSYNEQFF.

This chain uses TRBV4-1 with TRBJ2-5, with 14 bases fitting TRBD2. The germline V gene encodes CDR1 MGHRA and CDR2 YSYEKL. V dropped 4 bases and J dropped 1; count of bases not matched to a gene: 5. The CDR3 runs 17 residues. CDR3: CASSLGLAGGVQETQYF. The CDR3 DNA reads as TGCGCCAGCAGCCTCGGACTAGCGGGAGGAGTCCAAGAGACCCAGTACTTC.

J is TRBJ1-2 and V is TRBV5-1; 9 bases map to TRBD1. CDR1 is SGHRS, CDR2 YFSETQ, per germline. Trimming removed 4 bases from V and 4 bases from J; junction bases left unmatched: 5. The length of the CDR3 is 14 residues. As DNA, the CDR3 is TGCGCCAGCAGCATCGGACAGGGGCCCTATGGCTACACCTTC. This translates into CASSIGQGPYGYTF.

V gene TRBV6-5 combines with J gene TRBJ2-7; TRBD1 aligns across 7 bases. The CDR3 extends over 15 amino acids. Trimming took 5 bases from V and 4 from J; bases not matched to a gene: 11. Germline CDR1 is MNHEY and CDR2 is SVGAGI. This chain's CDR3 is CASSHGTAGGYEQYF. In DNA form, the CDR3 reads TGTGCCAGCAGTCACGGGACAGCAGGGGGTTACGAGCAGTACTTC.

Remarks on this clone: A much larger clone lies one base from this, so it may be a read error. The genes are TRBV2 and TRBJ1-1; D gene ambiguous. The CDR3 loop spans 13 amino acids. Germline V gene sequence: CDR1 SNHLY, CDR2 FYNNEI. CDR3 sequence (DNA): TGTGCCAGCAGTGAATGGGTAGGCACTGAAGCTCTCTTT. As protein: CASSEWVGTEALF.